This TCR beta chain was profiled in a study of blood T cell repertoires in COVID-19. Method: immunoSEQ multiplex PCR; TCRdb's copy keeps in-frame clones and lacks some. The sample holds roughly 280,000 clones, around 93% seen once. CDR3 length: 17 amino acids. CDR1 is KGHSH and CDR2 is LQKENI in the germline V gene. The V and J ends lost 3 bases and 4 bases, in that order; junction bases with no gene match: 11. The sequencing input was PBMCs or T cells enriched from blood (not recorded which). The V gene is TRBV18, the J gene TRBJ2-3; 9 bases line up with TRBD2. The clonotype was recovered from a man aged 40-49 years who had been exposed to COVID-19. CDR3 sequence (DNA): TGTGCCAGCTCACCCGGTTTAGGGCGGGAGGGGGCAGATACGCAGTATTTT. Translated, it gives CASSPGLGREGADTQYF.